Following are 29 T cell receptor beta chains from one sample sequenced in a study of preoperative IRX-2 immunotherapy in early breast cancer. Method: immunoSEQ multiplex PCR; TCRdb's copy keeps in-frame clones and lacks some. The data contain roughly 43,000 clones, roughly 95% of them seen just once; the ten biggest clones take up around 1.6%. Treatment of the sample: preoperative locoregional IRX-2 cytokine immunotherapy. The sample was tumor tissue, taken after IRX-2 immunotherapy. The receptor set was obtained from a human donor with breast cancer.

The rearrangement links TRBV18 to TRBJ1-4, with D maybe TRBD1 (6 bases). The CDR3 has 15 residues. The germline V gene encodes CDR1 KGHSH and CDR2 LQKENI. V was shortened by 0 bases and J by 8 bases, with 13 bases between the two germline ends. CDR3 residues: CASSPPGRGREKLFF. The DNA of the CDR3 is TGTGCCAGCTCACCACCGGGCAGGGGAAGGGAAAAACTGTTTTTT.

In this sample, this clone turned up once. CDR3 loop: CASSLQGFEQYF. The CDR3 DNA reads as TGTGCCAGCAGCTTACAAGGGTTCGAGCAGTACTTC. The rearrangement uses TRBV7-9 and TRBJ2-7; D unresolved. The germline CDR1 and CDR2 sequences are SEHNR and FQNEAQ (reference sequence). The V and J ends lost 2 bases and 6 bases respectively, with 8 bases between them. The CDR3 runs to 12 residues. Using reference TRBV7-9 and TRBJ2-7 for the parts outside the CDR3, the full variable domain is DTGVSQNPRHKITKRGQNVTFRCDPISEHNRLYWYRQTLGQGPEFLTYFQNEAQLEKSRLLSDRFSAERPKGSFSTLEIQRTEQGDSAMYLCASSLQGFEQYFGPGTRLTVT.

Note on this clone: One end of the junction varies from germline; a read error may be responsible. The chain couples TRBV7-6 to TRBJ2-7; perhaps TRBD2 as D (6 bases). The germline gives CDR1 SGHVS, CDR2 FNYEAQ. There are 15 residues in the CDR3. Written as DNA, the CDR3 is TGTGTCAGCAGCTACAACGCGGGGTGGACCTACGAGCAGTACTTC. This gives the protein CVSSYNAGWTYEQYF.

The chain combines TRBV5-6 with TRBJ2-7; possibly TRBD1 for D (5 bases). Germline V gene sequence: CDR1 SGHDT, CDR2 YYEEEE. This CDR3 is 16 amino acids long. Trimming stripped 1 base from V and 4 bases from J, with 18 bases between. This CDR3 is CASSLMNSGRRYEQYF. In DNA form, the CDR3 reads TGTGCCAGCAGCTTGATGAATTCAGGGCGTAGGTACGAGCAGTACTTC.

V and J are TRBV2 and TRBJ2-3, with 10 bases matching TRBD2. CDR3 size: 14 residues. Germline values: CDR1 SNHLY, CDR2 FYNNEI. With 6 bases clipped from V and 0 bases from J, the junction kept 0 bases outside the gene matches. CDR3 sequence reads: CASRAGGSTDTQYF. In DNA form, the CDR3 reads TGTGCCAGCAGAGCGGGGGGGAGCACAGATACGCAGTATTTT. Filled out from reference TRBV2 and TRBJ2-3, the complete variable domain reads EPEVTQTPSHQVTQMGQEVILRCVPISNHLYFYWYRQILGQKVEFLVSFYNNEISEKSEIFDDQFSVERPDGSNFTLKIRSTKLEDSAMYFCASRAGGSTDTQYFGPGTRLTVL.

The rearrangement joins TRBV20-1 to TRBJ2-1, with no clear D. Germline V CDR1 and CDR2: DFQATT, SNEGSKA (reference sequence). The V and J ends lost 3 bases and 3 bases respectively, with 3 bases between them. CDR3 length: 11 residues. This CDR3 reads CSASVYNEQFF. CDR3 in DNA: TGCAGTGCTAGCGTCTACAATGAGCAGTTCTTC.

The rearrangement uses TRBV18 and TRBJ2-1, with TRBD1 matching over 9 bases. The CDR3 loop spans 16 amino acids. Trimming at V came to 4 bases and at J to 9 bases, leaving 13 bases not matched to a gene. Germline V lookup: CDR1 KGHSH, CDR2 LQKENI. The CDR3 nucleotides read TGTGCCAGCTCACGAATGGGACAGGGCTTTGAGGGTGAGCAGTTCTTC. As protein: CASSRMGQGFEGEQFF.

This sequence joins TRBV7-2 and TRBJ2-1; D is possibly TRBD1 or TRBD2 (6 bases each). V was shortened by 2 bases and J by 0 bases, with 14 bases between the two germline ends. In germline, CDR1 is SGHTA, CDR2 FQGNSA. The CDR3 is 17 residues long. CDR3 DNA sequence: TGTGCCAGCAGCTTACGGGGCGGGACATACTCCTACAATGAGCAGTTCTTC. Encoded protein: CASSLRGGTYSYNEQFF.

V usage is TRBV6-1 and J usage is TRBJ2-3; the D is unclear. Germline V gives CDR1 MNHNS, CDR2 SASEGT. The CDR3 covers 13 residues. V gave up 6 bases and J gave up 5 bases, with 12 bases separating them. CDR3 in DNA: TGTGCCAGCAGCGGTTTCTTGGTAGATACGCAGTATTTT. It translates to CASSGFLVDTQYF.

The chain uses TRBV5-1 and TRBJ1-2, with TRBD1 identical over 8 bases. CDR3 length: 14 amino acids. Germline-derived CDR1 and CDR2 are SGHRS and YFSETQ. The trim removed 4 bases at V and 4 bases at J, leaving 6 bases unmatched. CDR3 residues: CASSGQGATYGYTF. The CDR3 DNA sequence: TGCGCCAGCAGCGGACAGGGAGCAACCTATGGCTACACCTTC.

Turning to this clone: This sample also contains other DNA sequences that code for the same CDR3. The chain carries TRBV28 and TRBJ1-3; the D is unclear. This CDR3 comprises 15 residues. Germline CDR1 and CDR2: MDHEN and SYDVKM. The V and J ends lost 6 bases and 2 bases respectively, with 14 bases between them. The CDR3 coding sequence is TGTGCCAGCAGCTCCGAACTTCCTACTGGAAACACCATATATTTT. The encoded protein is CASSSELPTGNTIYF.

The chain links TRBV18 to TRBJ1-4; TRBD1 aligns across 7 bases. The length of the CDR3 is 13 residues. Germline assignment: CDR1 KGHSH and CDR2 LQKENI. V lost 2 bases to trimming and J lost 8 bases; unmatched junction nucleotides: 2. The CDR3 DNA is TGTGCCAGCTCACCAGACAGGGCGGAAAAACTGTTTTTT. It yields the protein CASSPDRAEKLFF.

The chain joins TRBV28 to TRBJ2-3; D is possibly TRBD1 or TRBD2 (5 bases each). Germline values: CDR1 MDHEN, CDR2 SYDVKM. CDR3 length equals 14 residues. The V and J ends lost 4 bases and 6 bases respectively, with 14 bases between them. As DNA, the CDR3 is TGTGCCAGCAGTTCGGGGTGGGGCGGTGATACGCAGTATTTT. This encodes CASSSGWGGDTQYF. The full variable domain, with the rest looked up from reference TRBV28 and TRBJ2-3, is DVKVTQSSRYLVKRTGEKVFLECVQDMDHENMFWYRQDPGLGLRLIYFSYDVKMKEKGDIPEGYSVSREKKERFSLILESASTNQTSMYLCASSSGWGGDTQYFGPGTRLTVL.

The sample holds one count of this clone. CDR3 sequence reads: CASSQVAGNTEAFF. For the CDR3, the DNA is TGCGCCAGCAGCCAAGTTGCCGGGAACACTGAAGCTTTCTTT. The chain couples TRBV4-3 to TRBJ1-1; no definite D call. Germline V gene lookup returns CDR1 LGHNA and CDR2 YSLEER. V shed 1 base and J shed 1 base, with 7 bases lying between them. The CDR3 contains 14 residues.

This chain joins TRBV7-9 and TRBJ2-1; a possible D gene is TRBD2 (5 bases). The germline V and J ends were trimmed by 5 bases and 0 bases, with 23 bases remaining between them. CDR1 is SEHNR, CDR2 FQNEAQ, per germline (reference sequence). This CDR3 has 19 residues. The DNA for the CDR3 is TGTGCCAGCAGCCCCCCCACCCACTGGGCGGGCGACTCCTACAATGAGCAGTTCTTC. The encoded protein is CASSPPTHWAGDSYNEQFF. The full variable domain, with the rest looked up from reference TRBV7-9 and TRBJ2-1, is DTGVSQNPRHKITKRGQNVTFRCDPISEHNRLYWYRQTLGQGPEFLTYFQNEAQLEKSRLLSDRFSAERPKGSFSTLEIQRTEQGDSAMYLCASSPPTHWAGDSYNEQFFGPGTRLTVL.

The chain couples TRBV6-1 to TRBJ1-5, with D possibly being TRBD1 (5 bases). The CDR3 is 11 amino acids. V was pared by 10 bases and J by 13 bases, with 17 bases between. CDR1 MNHNS and CDR2 SASEGT come from the germline V gene. For the CDR3, the DNA is TGTGCCACCAGCGAGGGGAGACAGCAGCATTTT. Protein product: CATSEGRQQHF.

This chain joins TRBV30 and TRBJ1-1, with D unresolved. Per germline, CDR1 GTSNPN and CDR2 SVGIG (reference sequence). The CDR3 is 12 amino acids. The CDR3 here is CALTTANTEAFF. The CDR3 region has the DNA TGTGCGCTTACCACCGCGAACACTGAAGCTTTCTTT.

This chain joins TRBV4-3 and TRBJ1-6, with 8 bases matching TRBD1. V shed 6 bases, J shed 3 bases, and the junction held 7 bases outside the gene matches. The CDR3 extends over 16 amino acids. Germline CDR1 is LGHNA and CDR2 is YSLEER. The DNA of the CDR3 is TGCGCCAGCAGACCCGGGACAGGTGTCTATAATTCACCCCTCCACTTT. Translation gives CASRPGTGVYNSPLHF.

The genes are TRBV4-3 and TRBJ1-4; D gene uncertain. Germline values: CDR1 LGHNA, CDR2 YSLEER. V was trimmed by 0 bases and J by 15 bases, leaving 14 bases between them. The CDR3 is 13 residues long. The CDR3 reads CASSQDPANHLFF. CDR3 nucleotide sequence: TGCGCCAGCAGCCAAGACCCCGCAAACCACTTGTTTTTT.

This clone was found a few times. V and J are TRBV19 and TRBJ1-1, with no clear D. Trimming took off 2 bases at V and 4 bases at J, with 5 bases between the two ends. The CDR3 contains 12 residues. CDR1 LNHDA and CDR2 SQIVND come from the germline V gene (reference sequence). CDR3 coding DNA: TGTGCCAGTAGTATAATTGGCACTGAAGCTTTCTTT. Protein sequence: CASSIIGTEAFF.

This clone showed up just once. The CDR3 DNA reads as TGTGCCAGTAGCCCCCAGGGAGGGTTCACAGATACGCAGTATTTT. It is translated as CASSPQGGFTDTQYF. J is TRBJ2-3 and V is TRBV19, with TRBD2 identical over 7 bases. From germline, CDR1 is LNHDA and CDR2 SQIVND (reference sequence). V lost 6 bases to trimming and J lost 2 bases; unmatched junction nucleotides: 8. The CDR3 covers 15 residues.

CDR3 in amino acids: CASSLEDRGMDEQYF. The CDR3, as DNA: TGTGCCAGCAGCTTAGAAGACAGGGGTATGGACGAGCAGTACTTC. The chain links TRBV7-3 to TRBJ2-7; 8 bases map to TRBD1. Trimming removed 2 bases from V and 5 bases from J; junction bases left unmatched: 8. The CDR3 contains 15 residues. Per the germline V gene, CDR1 is SGHTA and CDR2 is FQGTGA.

The chain joins TRBV28 to TRBJ1-5; weak D call: TRBD1 (5 bases). Germline V lookup: CDR1 MDHEN, CDR2 SYDVKM. This CDR3 has 17 residues. Trimming took 7 bases from V and 2 from J, leaving 21 bases between them. The CDR3 DNA reads as TGTGCCAGCACCTCGATTATTGGGGGTGGTGGCAATCAGCCCCAGCATTTT. This encodes CASTSIIGGGGNQPQHF.

This clone was seen more than once but under ten times. This chain uses TRBV7-2 with TRBJ1-2; 7 bases map to TRBD1. This CDR3 is 15 amino acids long. The V gene end was trimmed by 4 bases and the J gene end by 1 base; junction bases not matched to a gene: 6. CDR1 and CDR2 from the germline V gene are SGHTA and FQGNSA. The CDR3 DNA follows: TGTGCCAGCAGCTCAAGGACAGGCGATAACTATGGCTACACCTTC. Its protein is CASSSRTGDNYGYTF.

This clone appeared once. CDR3 sequence (DNA): TGTGCCAGCAGTTTCCAAATCACAGGGGTAGAGGGCTACACCTTC. Translating it yields CASSFQITGVEGYTF. The chain couples TRBV27 to TRBJ1-2, with 7 positions matching TRBD1. Germline CDR1 reads MNHEY; CDR2 reads SMNVEV (reference sequence). The CDR3 contains 15 residues. V was pared by 3 bases and J by 8 bases, with 12 bases of the junction left unmatched.

The chain combines TRBV9 with TRBJ1-3; D is uncertain. Per the germline V gene, CDR1 is SGDLS and CDR2 is YYNGEE. The CDR3 has 15 amino acids. V was pared by 0 bases and J by 8 bases, with 15 bases between. CDR3 bases: TGTGCCAGCAGCGTAGCTATCGCGCCCGGGGACACCATATATTTT. Protein product: CASSVAIAPGDTIYF.

V is TRBV7-9 and J is TRBJ2-7; D is uncertain. The CDR3 covers 13 residues. V was shortened by 1 base and J by 6 bases, with 10 bases between the two germline ends. The germline CDR1 and CDR2 sequences are SEHNR and FQNEAQ (reference sequence). CDR3 bases: TGTGCCAGCAGCTTAGGAAACCAACCCGAGCAGTACTTC. Protein sequence: CASSLGNQPEQYF.

V and J are TRBV7-9 and TRBJ1-4; no clear D. The CDR3 covers 12 residues. The germline V and J ends were trimmed by 2 bases and 7 bases, with 5 bases remaining between them. Germline V gene lookup returns CDR1 SEHNR and CDR2 FQNEAQ (reference sequence). The CDR3 protein is CASSLFPEKLFF. In DNA form, the CDR3 reads TGTGCCAGCAGCTTATTCCCTGAAAAACTGTTTTTT.

This clone was counted once. The DNA for the CDR3 is TGTGCCAGCAGTTACTCGCGGGCAGATACGCAGTATTTT. Amino acids: CASSYSRADTQYF. The chain has TRBV6-5 and TRBJ2-3; D is possibly TRBD2 (5 bases). Germline V CDR1 and CDR2: MNHEY, SVGAGI. V gave up 0 bases and J gave up 4 bases, with 5 bases separating them. This CDR3 is built from 13 residues.